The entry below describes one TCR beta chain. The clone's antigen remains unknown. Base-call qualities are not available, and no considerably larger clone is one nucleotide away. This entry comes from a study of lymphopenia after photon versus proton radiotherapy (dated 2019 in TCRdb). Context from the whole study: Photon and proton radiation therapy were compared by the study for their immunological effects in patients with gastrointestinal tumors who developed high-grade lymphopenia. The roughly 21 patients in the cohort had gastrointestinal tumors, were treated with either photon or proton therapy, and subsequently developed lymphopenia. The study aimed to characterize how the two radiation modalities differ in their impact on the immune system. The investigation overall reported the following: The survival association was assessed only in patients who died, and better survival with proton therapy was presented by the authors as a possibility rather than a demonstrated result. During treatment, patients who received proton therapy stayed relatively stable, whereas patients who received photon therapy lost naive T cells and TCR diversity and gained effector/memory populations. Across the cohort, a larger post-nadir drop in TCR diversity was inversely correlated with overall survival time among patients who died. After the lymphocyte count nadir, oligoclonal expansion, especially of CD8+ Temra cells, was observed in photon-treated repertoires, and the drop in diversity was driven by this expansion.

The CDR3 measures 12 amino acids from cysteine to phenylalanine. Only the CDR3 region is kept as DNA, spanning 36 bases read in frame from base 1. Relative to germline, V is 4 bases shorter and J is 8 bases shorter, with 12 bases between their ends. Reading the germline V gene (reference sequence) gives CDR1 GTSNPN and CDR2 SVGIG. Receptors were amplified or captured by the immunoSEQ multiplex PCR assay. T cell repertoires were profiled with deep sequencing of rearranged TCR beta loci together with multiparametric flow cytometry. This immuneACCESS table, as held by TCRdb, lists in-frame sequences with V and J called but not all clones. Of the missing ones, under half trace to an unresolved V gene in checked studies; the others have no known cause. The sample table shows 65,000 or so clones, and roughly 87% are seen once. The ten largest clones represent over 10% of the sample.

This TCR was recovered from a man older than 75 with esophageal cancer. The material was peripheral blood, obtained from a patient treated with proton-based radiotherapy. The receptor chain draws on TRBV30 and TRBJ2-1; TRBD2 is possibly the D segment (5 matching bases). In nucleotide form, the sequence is TGTGCCTGGACCCCTAGCAGGTATGAGCAGTTCTTC. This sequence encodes CAWTPSRYEQFF.